This T cell receptor (beta chain) was identified in a study of cytomegalovirus exposure and HLA in healthy donors. Looking at the study overall: In an early release, HLA-typed donors contributed about 79 million unique TCR sequences.

Points from the study as a whole: Segments of the TCR beta V type were, in most cases, productive about 87% or about 30% of the time in an earlier analysis.

Primers for the PCR totalled 60 Vbeta and 13 Jbeta. Libraries were prepared by immunoSEQ multiplex PCR; TCRdb keeps only in-frame clonotypes and omits some of them. The table lists approximately 130,000 clones, 60% to 85% of them singletons. This CDR3 has 15 residues. Germline V gene lookup returns CDR1 LNHDA and CDR2 SQIVND (reference sequence). The V gene end was trimmed by 3 bases and the J gene end by 4 bases; junction bases not matched to a gene: 8. Notes on this clone: Its specificity is unknown.

The chain links TRBV19 to TRBJ1-2; TRBD1 agrees at 7 bases. The sequence was obtained from a middle-aged woman in good health and CMV-seronegative. Sequences were obtained from PBMCs. CDR3 in amino acids: CASSMATGNPYGYTF. The CDR3 region has the DNA TGTGCCAGTAGTATGGCGACAGGGAACCCCTATGGCTACACCTTC.